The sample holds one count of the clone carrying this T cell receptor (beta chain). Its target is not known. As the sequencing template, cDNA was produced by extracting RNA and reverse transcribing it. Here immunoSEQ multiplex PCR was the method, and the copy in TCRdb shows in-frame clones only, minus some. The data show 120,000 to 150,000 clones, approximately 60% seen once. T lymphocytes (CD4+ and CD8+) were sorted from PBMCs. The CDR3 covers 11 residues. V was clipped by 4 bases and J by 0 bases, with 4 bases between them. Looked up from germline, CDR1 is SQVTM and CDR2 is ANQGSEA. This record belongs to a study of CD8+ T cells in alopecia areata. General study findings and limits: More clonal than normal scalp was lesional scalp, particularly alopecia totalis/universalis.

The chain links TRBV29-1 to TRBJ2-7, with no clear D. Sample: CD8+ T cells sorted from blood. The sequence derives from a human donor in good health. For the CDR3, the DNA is TGCAGCGTTGCCCTCTCCTACGAGCAGTACTTC. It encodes CSVALSYEQYF.